This T cell receptor (beta chain) was profiled in a study of control samples from healthy donors and cancer patients (dated by TCRdb to 2019 to 2021). Concerning this clone: The clone's antigen remains unknown. Nothing much larger sits one base from this clone, and base qualities are not available.

The library was prepared using the immunoSEQ multiplex PCR assay. As stored in TCRdb, this immuneACCESS dataset retains in-frame rearrangements with V and J assigned. A fraction of the clones does not appear; measured against another copy, unresolved V genes explain less than half of the discrepancy, and the remainder lacks a known reason. The sample table records 150,000 to 200,000 clones; around 93% of these occur just once. The top ten hold about 1.5% of the sample. Reading the germline V gene gives CDR1 LGHNA and CDR2 YNFKEQ. V is cut back by 1 base and J by 5 bases, with 2 bases in the junction unmatched. The CDR3 starts with the cysteine, ends with the phenylalanine, and has 15 residues. The CDR3 DNA has 45 bases and is translated from base 1.

This TCR was sampled from a man in his late teens or twenties in good health. The rearranged chain carries TRBV4-2 and TRBJ2-1, with 10 bases matching TRBD2. Sequenced sample: blood. The DNA reads as follows: TGTGCCAGCAGCCAAGGGACTAGCGGAAACAATGAGCAGTTCTTC. This codes for CASSQGTSGNNEQFF.